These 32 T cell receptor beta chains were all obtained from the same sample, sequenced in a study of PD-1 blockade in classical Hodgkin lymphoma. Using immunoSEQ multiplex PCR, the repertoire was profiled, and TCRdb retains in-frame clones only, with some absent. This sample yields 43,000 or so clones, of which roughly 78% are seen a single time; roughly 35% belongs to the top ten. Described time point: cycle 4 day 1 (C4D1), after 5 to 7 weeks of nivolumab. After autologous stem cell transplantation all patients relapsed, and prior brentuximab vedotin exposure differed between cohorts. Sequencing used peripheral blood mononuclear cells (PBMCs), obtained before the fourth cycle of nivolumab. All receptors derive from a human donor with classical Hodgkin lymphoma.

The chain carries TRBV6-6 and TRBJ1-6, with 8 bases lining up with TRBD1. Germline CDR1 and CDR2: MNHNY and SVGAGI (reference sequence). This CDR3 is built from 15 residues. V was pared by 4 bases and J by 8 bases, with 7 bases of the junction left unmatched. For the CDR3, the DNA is TGTGCCAGCAGTTTAGAAGGACAGGGTTATTCACCCCTCCACTTT. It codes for CASSLEGQGYSPLHF.

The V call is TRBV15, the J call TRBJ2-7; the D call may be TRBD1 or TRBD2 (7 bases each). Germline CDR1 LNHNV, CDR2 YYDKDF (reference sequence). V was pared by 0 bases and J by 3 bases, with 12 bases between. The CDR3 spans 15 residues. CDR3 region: CATSRDRGGYYEQYF. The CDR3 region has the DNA TGTGCCACCAGCAGAGACAGGGGGGGGTACTACGAGCAGTACTTC.

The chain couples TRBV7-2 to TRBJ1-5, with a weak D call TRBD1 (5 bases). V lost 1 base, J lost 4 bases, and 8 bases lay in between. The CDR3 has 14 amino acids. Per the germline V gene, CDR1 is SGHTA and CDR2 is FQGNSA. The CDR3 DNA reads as TGTGCCAGCAGCTTAGGGGGGTTAAATCAGCCCCAGCATTTT. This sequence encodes CASSLGGLNQPQHF. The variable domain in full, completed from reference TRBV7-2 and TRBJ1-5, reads GAGVSQSPSNKVTEKGKDVELRCDPISGHTALYWYRQSLGQGLEFLIYFQGNSAPDKSGLPSDRFSAERTGGSVSTLTIQRTQQEDSAVYLCASSLGGLNQPQHFGDGTRLSIL.

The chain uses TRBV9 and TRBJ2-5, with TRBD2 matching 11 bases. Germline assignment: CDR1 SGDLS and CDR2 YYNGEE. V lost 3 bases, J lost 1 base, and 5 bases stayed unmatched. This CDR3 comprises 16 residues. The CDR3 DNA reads TGTGCCAGCAGCGAAAGACTAGCGGGGATCCAAGAGACCCAGTACTTC. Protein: CASSERLAGIQETQYF. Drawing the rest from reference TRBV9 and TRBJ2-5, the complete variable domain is DSGVTQTPKHLITATGQRVTLRCSPRSGDLSVYWYQQSLDQGLQFLIQYYNGEERAKGNILERFSAQQFPDLHSELNLSSLELGDSALYFCASSERLAGIQETQYFGPGTRLLVL.

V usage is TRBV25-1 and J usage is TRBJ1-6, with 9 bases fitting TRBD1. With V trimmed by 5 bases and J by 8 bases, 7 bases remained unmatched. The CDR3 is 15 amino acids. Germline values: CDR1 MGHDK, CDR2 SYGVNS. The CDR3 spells CASSPDRGSDSPLHF. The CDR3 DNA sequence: TGTGCCAGCAGTCCTGACAGGGGGTCGGATTCACCCCTCCACTTT.

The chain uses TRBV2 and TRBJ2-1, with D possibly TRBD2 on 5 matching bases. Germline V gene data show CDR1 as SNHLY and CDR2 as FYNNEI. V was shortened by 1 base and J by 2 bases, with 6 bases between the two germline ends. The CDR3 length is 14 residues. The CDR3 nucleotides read TGTGCCAGCAGTGAAGATAGCGCCTACAATGAGCAGTTCTTC. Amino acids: CASSEDSAYNEQFF. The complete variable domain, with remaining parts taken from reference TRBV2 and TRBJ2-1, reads EPEVTQTPSHQVTQMGQEVILRCVPISNHLYFYWYRQILGQKVEFLVSFYNNEISEKSEIFDDQFSVERPDGSNFTLKIRSTKLEDSAMYFCASSEDSAYNEQFFGPGTRLTVL.

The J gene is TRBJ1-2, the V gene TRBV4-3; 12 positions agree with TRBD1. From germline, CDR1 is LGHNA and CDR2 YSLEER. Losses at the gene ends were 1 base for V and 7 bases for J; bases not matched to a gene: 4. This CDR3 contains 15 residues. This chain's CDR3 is CASSQGGQGAAGYTF. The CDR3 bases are TGCGCCAGCAGCCAAGGGGGACAGGGGGCGGCTGGCTACACCTTC.

For the CDR3, the DNA is TGTGCCAGCAGCACAACCGGACAGGGGGTTTCACCCCTCCACTTT. Translated, it gives CASSTTGQGVSPLHF. The chain uses TRBV6-5 and TRBJ1-6, with TRBD1 matching 10 bases. The germline CDR1 and CDR2 sequences are MNHEY and SVGAGI. The CDR3 length is 15 residues. The V gene end was trimmed by 6 bases and the J gene end by 9 bases; junction bases not matched to a gene: 8.

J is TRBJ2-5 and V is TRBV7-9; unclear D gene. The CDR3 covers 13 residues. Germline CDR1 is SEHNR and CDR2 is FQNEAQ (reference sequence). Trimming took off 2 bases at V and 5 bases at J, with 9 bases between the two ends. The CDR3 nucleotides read TGTGCCAGCAGCTTATATCCCCAGGAGACCCAGTACTTC. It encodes CASSLYPQETQYF.

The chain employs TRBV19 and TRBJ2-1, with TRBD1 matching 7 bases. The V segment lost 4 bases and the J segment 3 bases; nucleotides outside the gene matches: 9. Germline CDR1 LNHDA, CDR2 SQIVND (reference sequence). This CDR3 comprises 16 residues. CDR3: CASSNLQGIVYNEQFF. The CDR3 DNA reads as TGTGCCAGTAGTAACCTACAGGGGATAGTCTACAATGAGCAGTTCTTC.

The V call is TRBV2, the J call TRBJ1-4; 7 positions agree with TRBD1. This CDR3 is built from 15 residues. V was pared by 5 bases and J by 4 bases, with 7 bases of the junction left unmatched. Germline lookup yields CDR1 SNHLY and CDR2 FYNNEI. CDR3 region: CASSRPGQNNEKLFF. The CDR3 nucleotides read TGTGCCAGCAGTCGTCCGGGACAGAATAATGAAAAACTGTTTTTT.

The CDR3 spells CASSPARNNQPQHF. DNA of the CDR3: TGTGCCAGCTCACCCGCACGGAACAATCAGCCCCAGCATTTT. The chain joins TRBV18 to TRBJ1-5; D uncertain. The V end was cut by 3 bases, the J end by 3 bases, with 9 bases between. Looked up from germline, CDR1 is KGHSH and CDR2 is LQKENI. The CDR3 is 14 residues long.

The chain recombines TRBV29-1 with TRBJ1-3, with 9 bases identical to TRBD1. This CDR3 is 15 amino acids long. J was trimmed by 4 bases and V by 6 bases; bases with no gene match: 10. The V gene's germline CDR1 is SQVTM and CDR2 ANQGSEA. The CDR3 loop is CSVMDRGMRGNTIYF. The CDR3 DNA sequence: TGCAGCGTCATGGACAGGGGAATGAGAGGAAACACCATATATTTT. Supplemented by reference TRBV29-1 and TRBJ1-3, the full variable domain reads SAVISQKPSRDICQRGTSLTIQCQVDSQVTMMFWYRQQPGQSLTLIATANQGSEATYESGFVIDKFPISRPNLTFSTLTVSNMSPEDSSIYLCSVMDRGMRGNTIYFGEGSWLTVV.

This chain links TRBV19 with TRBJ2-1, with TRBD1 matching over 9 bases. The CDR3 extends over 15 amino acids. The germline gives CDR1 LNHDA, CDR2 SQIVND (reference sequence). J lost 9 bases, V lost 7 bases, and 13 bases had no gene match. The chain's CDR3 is CASNDGTGTLGEQFF. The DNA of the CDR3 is TGTGCCAGTAATGACGGGACAGGGACTCTGGGTGAGCAGTTCTTC. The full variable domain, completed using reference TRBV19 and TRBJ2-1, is DGGITQSPKYLFRKEGQNVTLSCEQNLNHDAMYWYRQDPGQGLRLIYYSQIVNDFQKGDIAEGYSVSREKKESFPLTVTSAQKNPTAFYLCASNDGTGTLGEQFFGPGTRLTVL.

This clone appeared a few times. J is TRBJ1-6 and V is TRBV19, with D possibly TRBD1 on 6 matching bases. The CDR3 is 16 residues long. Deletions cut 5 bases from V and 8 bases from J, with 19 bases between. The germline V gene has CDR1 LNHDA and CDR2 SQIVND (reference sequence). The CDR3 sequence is CASSLQGLRHHSPLHF. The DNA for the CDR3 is TGTGCCAGTAGTTTACAGGGACTTCGACATCATTCACCCCTCCACTTT. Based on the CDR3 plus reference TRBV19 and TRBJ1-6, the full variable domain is DGGITQSPKYLFRKEGQNVTLSCEQNLNHDAMYWYRQDPGQGLRLIYYSQIVNDFQKGDIAEGYSVSREKKESFPLTVTSAQKNPTAFYLCASSLQGLRHHSPLHFGNGTRLTVT.

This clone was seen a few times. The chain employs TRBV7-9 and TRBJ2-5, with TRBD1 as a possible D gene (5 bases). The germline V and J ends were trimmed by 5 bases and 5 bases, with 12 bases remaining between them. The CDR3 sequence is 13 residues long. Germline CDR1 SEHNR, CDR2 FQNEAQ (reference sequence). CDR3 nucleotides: TGTGCCAGCAGCCCGGACACTGGGGAGACCCAGTACTTC. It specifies CASSPDTGETQYF.

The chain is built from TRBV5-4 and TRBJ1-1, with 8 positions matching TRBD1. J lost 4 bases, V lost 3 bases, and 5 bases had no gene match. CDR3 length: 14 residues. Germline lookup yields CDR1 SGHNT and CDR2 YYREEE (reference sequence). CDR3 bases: TGTGCCAGCAGCTGGGCAGGGGGCCGCACTGAAGCTTTCTTT. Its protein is CASSWAGGRTEAFF.

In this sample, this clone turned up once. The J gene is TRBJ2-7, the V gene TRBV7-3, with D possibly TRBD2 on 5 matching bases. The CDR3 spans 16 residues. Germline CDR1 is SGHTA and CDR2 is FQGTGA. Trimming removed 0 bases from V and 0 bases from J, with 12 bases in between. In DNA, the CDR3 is TGTGCCAGCAGCTTAACGGGCGGGCCGAGCTCCTACGAGCAGTACTTC. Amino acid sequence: CASSLTGGPSSYEQYF.

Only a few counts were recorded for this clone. CDR3 in amino acids: CASSHNSGQGNTEAFF. CDR3 bases: TGTGCCAGCAGCCATAATTCAGGACAGGGGAACACTGAAGCTTTCTTT. The chain combines TRBV7-9 with TRBJ1-1, with 8 bases lining up with TRBD1. The CDR3 has 16 residues. With 5 bases clipped from V and 1 base from J, the junction kept 9 bases outside the gene matches. Germline V gene data show CDR1 as SEHNR and CDR2 as FQNEAQ (reference sequence).

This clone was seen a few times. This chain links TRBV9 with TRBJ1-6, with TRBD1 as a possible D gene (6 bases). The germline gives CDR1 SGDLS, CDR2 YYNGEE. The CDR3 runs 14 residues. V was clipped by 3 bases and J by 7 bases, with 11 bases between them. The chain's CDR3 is CASSGGAVNSPLHF. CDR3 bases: TGTGCCAGCAGCGGGGGGGCCGTAAATTCACCCCTCCACTTT.

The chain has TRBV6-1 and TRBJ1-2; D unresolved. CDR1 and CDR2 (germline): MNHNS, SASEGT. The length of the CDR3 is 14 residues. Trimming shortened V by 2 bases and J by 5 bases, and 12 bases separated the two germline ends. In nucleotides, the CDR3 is TGTGCCAGCAGTGAACTTTGGAGAGGGTATGGCTACACCTTC. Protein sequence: CASSELWRGYGYTF.

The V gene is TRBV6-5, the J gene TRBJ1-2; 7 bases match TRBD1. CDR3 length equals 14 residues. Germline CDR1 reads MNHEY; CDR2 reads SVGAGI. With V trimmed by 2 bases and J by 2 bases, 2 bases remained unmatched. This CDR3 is CASSYGTANYGYTF. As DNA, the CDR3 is TGTGCCAGCAGTTACGGGACAGCGAACTATGGCTACACCTTC.

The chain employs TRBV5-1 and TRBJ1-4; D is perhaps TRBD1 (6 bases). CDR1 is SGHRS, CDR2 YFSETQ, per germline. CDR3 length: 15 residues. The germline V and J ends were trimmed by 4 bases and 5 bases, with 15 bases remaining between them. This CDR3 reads CASSPQGTGNEKLFF. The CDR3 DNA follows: TGCGCCAGCAGCCCACAGGGAACGGGAAATGAAAAACTGTTTTTT.

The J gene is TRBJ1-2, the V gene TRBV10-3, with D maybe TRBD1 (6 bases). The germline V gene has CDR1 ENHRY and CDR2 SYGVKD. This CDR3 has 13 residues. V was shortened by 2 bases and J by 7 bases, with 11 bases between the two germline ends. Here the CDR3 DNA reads TGTGCCATCAGTGAGGGGGGGGCGCGTGGCTACACCTTC. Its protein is CAISEGGARGYTF.

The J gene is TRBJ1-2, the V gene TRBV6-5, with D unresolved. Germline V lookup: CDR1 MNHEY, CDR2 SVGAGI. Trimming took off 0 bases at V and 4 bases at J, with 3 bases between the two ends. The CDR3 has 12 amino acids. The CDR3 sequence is CASSYSFYGYTF. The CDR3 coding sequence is TGTGCCAGCAGTTACTCGTTCTATGGCTACACCTTC.

The CDR3 region is CASSVLRSGTGGYEQYF. The CDR3 region has the DNA TGTGCCAGCAGTGTCCTTAGGTCCGGGACAGGGGGCTACGAGCAGTACTTC. The chain is built from TRBV25-1 and TRBJ2-7; 11 nucleotides line up with TRBD1. In germline, CDR1 is MGHDK, CDR2 SYGVNS. The ends lost 4 bases at V and 3 bases at J; junction bases unmatched: 11. The CDR3 extends over 17 amino acids.

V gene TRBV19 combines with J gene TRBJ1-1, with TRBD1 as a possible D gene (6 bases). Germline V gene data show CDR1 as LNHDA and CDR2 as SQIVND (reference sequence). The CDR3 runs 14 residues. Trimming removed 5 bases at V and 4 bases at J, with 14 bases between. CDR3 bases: TGTGCCAGTAGTTTCCGTCGGGGGGCCACTGAAGCTTTCTTT. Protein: CASSFRRGATEAFF.

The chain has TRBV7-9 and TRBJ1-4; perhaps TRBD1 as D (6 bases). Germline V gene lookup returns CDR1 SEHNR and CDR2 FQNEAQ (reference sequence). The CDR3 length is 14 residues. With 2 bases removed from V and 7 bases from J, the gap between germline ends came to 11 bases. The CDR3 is CASSLQEGGEKLFF. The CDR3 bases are TGTGCCAGCAGCTTACAGGAGGGGGGTGAAAAACTGTTTTTT.

DNA of the CDR3: TGTGCCAGCAGTTTGGCCGATAGTAGCAATCAGCCCCAGCATTTT. Protein product: CASSLADSSNQPQHF. The chain couples TRBV28 to TRBJ1-5; D remains unclear. Per germline, CDR1 MDHEN and CDR2 SYDVKM. This CDR3 is 15 amino acids long. V was clipped by 3 bases and J by 0 bases, with 9 bases between them.

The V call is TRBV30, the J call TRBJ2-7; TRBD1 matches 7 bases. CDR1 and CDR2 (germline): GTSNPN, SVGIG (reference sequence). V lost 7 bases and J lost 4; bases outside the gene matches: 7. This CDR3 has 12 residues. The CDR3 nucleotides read TGTGCCTTTGGACAGGAGATTTACGAGCAGTACTTC. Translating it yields CAFGQEIYEQYF.

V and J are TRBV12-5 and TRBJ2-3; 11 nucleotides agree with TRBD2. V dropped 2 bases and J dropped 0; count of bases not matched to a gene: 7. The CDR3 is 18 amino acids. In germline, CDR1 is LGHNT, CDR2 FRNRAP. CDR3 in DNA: TGTGCTAGTGGTTTGACCGGGACTAGCGGTACTAGCACAGATACGCAGTATTTT. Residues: CASGLTGTSGTSTDTQYF.

The CDR3 DNA follows: TGTGCCAGCAGCGAACATTCAGGGTCTGGAAACACCATATATTTT. Translation gives CASSEHSGSGNTIYF. This sequence joins TRBV11-2 and TRBJ1-3, with D possibly being TRBD1 (5 bases). The V and J ends lost 5 bases and 1 base respectively, with 12 bases between them. The CDR3 contains 15 residues. Germline CDR1 is SGHAT and CDR2 is FQNNGV.